The next 18 T cell receptor beta chains were all read from a single sample in a study of OX40 agonist ivuxolimab in advanced cancers. The data were produced by immunoSEQ multiplex PCR, yet TCRdb's version contains in-frame clones alone and is incomplete. Seen here are tens of thousands of clones, around 80% observed once, and the top ten hold approximately 1.7%. The sequences come from CD4+ or CD8+ T cells sorted from blood, collected in a trial of the OX40 agonist ivuxolimab. Receptors originate from an adult with an advanced solid tumor such as melanoma, head and neck, liver or kidney cancer.

J is TRBJ1-4 and V is TRBV29-1; the D gene is possibly TRBD1 (5 bases). The CDR3 runs 12 residues. Deletions cut 7 bases from V and 0 bases from J, with 6 bases between. CDR1 is SQVTM, CDR2 ANQGSEA, per germline. CDR3 in amino acids: CSGGATNEKLFF. The CDR3 DNA reads TGCAGCGGGGGGGCAACTAATGAAAAACTGTTTTTT.

This clone was seen only a few times. The chain links TRBV11-2 to TRBJ1-6, with D unclear. Germline assignment: CDR1 SGHAT and CDR2 FQNNGV. V lost 5 bases and J lost 7, with 12 bases in between. This CDR3 has 14 amino acids. This chain's CDR3 is CASSPRAGNSPLHF. DNA for the CDR3: TGTGCCAGCAGCCCCCGTGCTGGGAATTCACCCCTCCACTTT. Variable domain in full (rest from reference TRBV11-2 and TRBJ1-6): EAGVAQSPRYKIIEKRQSVAFWCNPISGHATLYWYQQILGQGPKLLIQFQNNGVVDDSQLPKDRFSAERLKGVDSTLKIQPAKLEDSAVYLCASSPRAGNSPLHFGNGTRLTVT.

There are a few counts of this clone. The sample has other DNA sequences that encode this CDR3 too. The J gene is TRBJ1-2, the V gene TRBV7-9, with D unclear. Between the trimmed V and J ends, which lost 3 bases and 5 bases, there was a span of 10 bases. CDR3 size: 13 residues. Germline lookup yields CDR1 SEHNR and CDR2 FQNEAQ (reference sequence). The CDR3 DNA reads as TGTGCCAGCAGCTTGATCCGAGATTATGGCTACACCTTC. This sequence encodes CASSLIRDYGYTF. Combining the CDR3 with reference TRBV7-9 and TRBJ1-2 gives the whole variable domain DTGVSQNPRHKITKRGQNVTFRCDPISEHNRLYWYRQTLGQGPEFLTYFQNEAQLEKSRLLSDRFSAERPKGSFSTLEIQRTEQGDSAMYLCASSLIRDYGYTFGSGTRLTVV.

This clone was recorded at least ten times. The CDR3 reads CASSPWTGGGGGYTF. DNA of the CDR3: TGTGCCAGCAGCCCGTGGACAGGGGGAGGAGGTGGCTACACCTTC. The chain employs TRBV5-4 and TRBJ1-2; 10 nucleotides line up with TRBD1. The germline V gene encodes CDR1 SGHNT and CDR2 YYREEE (reference sequence). V lost 4 bases to trimming and J lost 7 bases; unmatched junction nucleotides: 10. CDR3 size: 15 residues.

The chain has TRBV27 and TRBJ2-1; 12 bases line up with TRBD2. Trimming removed 2 bases from V and 7 bases from J; junction bases left unmatched: 15. Germline V gene data show CDR1 as MNHEY and CDR2 as SMNVEV (reference sequence). The CDR3 is 19 amino acids. CDR3 region: CASSLNPALAGGLGNEQFF. The CDR3, as DNA: TGTGCCAGCAGTTTAAACCCGGCTCTAGCGGGGGGGCTGGGTAATGAGCAGTTCTTC.

The chain links TRBV5-6 to TRBJ2-1; D is possibly TRBD1 (6 bases). The V and J ends lost 4 bases and 4 bases respectively, with 15 bases between them. This CDR3 contains 15 residues. Germline V gene data show CDR1 as SGHDT and CDR2 as YYEEEE. The CDR3 DNA reads TGTGCCAGCAGCCCCTCCCCCAGGGGATACAATGAGCAGTTCTTC. Protein product: CASSPSPRGYNEQFF. The full variable domain, with the rest looked up from reference TRBV5-6 and TRBJ2-1, is DAGVTQSPTHLIKTRGQQVTLRCSPKSGHDTVSWYQQALGQGPQFIFQYYEEEERQRGNFPDRFSGHQFPNYSSELNVNALLLGDSALYLCASSPSPRGYNEQFFGPGTRLTVL.

The rearrangement links TRBV7-9 to TRBJ1-5, with unresolved D. CDR3 length: 12 amino acids. CDR1 and CDR2 (germline): SEHNR, FQNEAQ (reference sequence). Trimming pared 3 bases from V and 1 base from J, leaving 1 base between. The CDR3 here is CASSFSNQPQHF. For the CDR3, the DNA is TGTGCCAGCAGCTTCAGCAATCAGCCCCAGCATTTT. Drawing the rest from reference TRBV7-9 and TRBJ1-5, the complete variable domain is DTGVSQNPRHKITKRGQNVTFRCDPISEHNRLYWYRQTLGQGPEFLTYFQNEAQLEKSRLLSDRFSAERPKGSFSTLEIQRTEQGDSAMYLCASSFSNQPQHFGDGTRLSIL.

This rearrangement joins TRBV5-6 to TRBJ2-7, with 10 bases fitting TRBD2. The trim removed 4 bases at V and 3 bases at J, leaving 7 bases unmatched. From germline, CDR1 is SGHDT and CDR2 YYEEEE. CDR3 length equals 15 residues. CDR3 region: CASSETSGENYEQYF. The CDR3 bases are TGTGCCAGCAGCGAAACTAGCGGGGAAAACTACGAGCAGTACTTC.

V is TRBV7-9 and J is TRBJ1-4, with 11 bases fitting TRBD1. Germline CDR1 reads SEHNR; CDR2 reads FQNEAQ (reference sequence). The V segment lost 5 bases and the J segment 7 bases; nucleotides outside the gene matches: 6. This CDR3 region has 15 residues. The CDR3 region is CASSPRTGGSEKLFF. CDR3 coding DNA: TGTGCCAGCAGCCCCCGGACAGGGGGCAGTGAAAAACTGTTTTTT.

The chain links TRBV7-7 to TRBJ1-4; 7 nucleotides align to TRBD1. V lost 4 bases and J lost 6; bases outside the gene matches: 2. This CDR3 has 13 amino acids. Germline assignment: CDR1 SSHAT and CDR2 FNYEAQ (reference sequence). The CDR3 nucleotides read TGTGCCAGCAGCTCCGACAGGGATGAAAAACTGTTTTTT. It yields the protein CASSSDRDEKLFF.

The rearrangement uses TRBV29-1 and TRBJ2-4, with a weak D call TRBD1 (6 bases). The germline V gene encodes CDR1 SQVTM and CDR2 ANQGSEA. Trimming shortened V by 1 base and J by 1 base, and 8 bases separated the two germline ends. The CDR3 totals 14 residues. CDR3 amino acids: CSVEGQGAKNIQYF. CDR3 nucleotide sequence: TGCAGCGTTGAAGGGCAGGGGGCCAAAAACATTCAGTACTTC.

This clone was counted a few times. The rearrangement uses TRBV28 and TRBJ1-1, with D unresolved. Deletions cut 5 bases from V and 0 bases from J, with 4 bases between. Germline values: CDR1 MDHEN, CDR2 SYDVKM. The CDR3 totals 12 residues. In nucleotides, the CDR3 is TGTGCCAGCAGTAGACTGAACACTGAAGCTTTCTTT. As protein: CASSRLNTEAFF.

The chain has TRBV7-9 and TRBJ1-1, with a tentative D call TRBD1 (6 bases). Germline assignment: CDR1 SEHNR and CDR2 FQNEAQ (reference sequence). CDR3 length equals 13 residues. With 2 bases removed from V and 5 bases from J, the gap between germline ends came to 9 bases. CDR3 nucleotide sequence: TGTGCCAGCAGCTTAACAGGGTCGACTGAAGCTTTCTTT. It yields the protein CASSLTGSTEAFF.

The chain recombines TRBV30 with TRBJ2-6, with a possible D match to TRBD2 (5 bases). The CDR3 runs to 15 residues. With 4 bases removed from V and 2 bases from J, the gap between germline ends came to 12 bases. CDR1 GTSNPN and CDR2 SVGIG come from the germline V gene (reference sequence). CDR3 DNA: TGTGCCTGGATAAGAGGACTGGCTGGGGCCAACGTCCTGACTTTC. Translated: CAWIRGLAGANVLTF.

The gene calls are TRBV6-5 and TRBJ2-2; 7 bases agree with TRBD1. The CDR3 loop spans 14 amino acids. From germline, CDR1 is MNHEY and CDR2 SVGAGI. Unmatched junction bases numbered 3, after V lost 6 bases and J lost 2 bases. This chain's CDR3 is CASRTGTNTGELFF. CDR3 coding DNA: TGTGCCAGCAGGACAGGGACCAACACCGGGGAGCTGTTTTTT.

This clone appeared once. The chain's CDR3 is CASSSPPGQGDTGELFF. The DNA for the CDR3 is TGTGCCAGCAGCTCGCCCCCGGGACAGGGTGACACCGGGGAGCTGTTTTTT. The chain joins TRBV28 to TRBJ2-2; 9 bases agree with TRBD1. The V gene's germline CDR1 is MDHEN and CDR2 SYDVKM. This CDR3 has 17 amino acids. After removal of 6 bases from V and 3 bases from J, the junction contained 11 bases not matched to a gene.

DNA for the CDR3: TGTGCCAGCAGTTTTGTAGCGGACAGAGCGTACCAAGAGACCCAGTACTTC. As protein: CASSFVADRAYQETQYF. The V gene is TRBV28, the J gene TRBJ2-5; perhaps D is TRBD1 or TRBD2 (6 bases each). Germline V gene lookup returns CDR1 MDHEN and CDR2 SYDVKM. The CDR3 has 17 residues. The V end was cut by 3 bases, the J end by 0 bases, with 17 bases between. The full variable domain, its missing parts supplied by reference TRBV28 and TRBJ2-5, is DVKVTQSSRYLVKRTGEKVFLECVQDMDHENMFWYRQDPGLGLRLIYFSYDVKMKEKGDIPEGYSVSREKKERFSLILESASTNQTSMYLCASSFVADRAYQETQYFGPGTRLLVL.

The chain uses TRBV5-1 and TRBJ2-1; the D gene is possibly TRBD2 (6 bases). The CDR3 runs to 15 residues. V lost 4 bases to trimming and J lost 6 bases, with 17 bases between them. Germline-derived CDR1 and CDR2 are SGHRS and YFSETQ. The CDR3 sequence is CASSASGAGFNEQFF. The CDR3 nucleotides are TGCGCCAGCAGCGCTTCGGGCGCGGGGTTCAATGAGCAGTTCTTC. Full variable domain (outside the CDR3, taken from reference TRBV5-1 and TRBJ2-1): KAGVTQTPRYLIKTRGQQVTLSCSPISGHRSVSWYQQTPGQGLQFLFEYFSETQRNKGNFPGRFSGRQFSNSRSEMNVSTLELGDSALYLCASSASGAGFNEQFFGPGTRLTVL.